This T cell receptor beta chain came from a study of CD8 T cells in ankylosing spondylitis. General observations from the study: Certain motif variants had earlier appeared in reactive arthritis synovial fluid and blood.

Germline V lookup: CDR1 SGHVS, CDR2 FQNEAQ. The CDR3 runs 12 residues. The V and J ends lost 4 bases and 7 bases respectively, with 10 bases between them. Quantitative 5'-RACE was performed with molecular barcodes, and it yielded the TCR beta libraries. TCRdb ran MiXCR on the 5' RACE reads and lists one entry per CDR3 protein. The sample carries approximately 290,000 distinct CDR3 sequences, around 21% recorded once. Regarding this clonotype: Its specificity is unknown.

This sequence joins TRBV7-8 and TRBJ1-1; D gene ambiguous. Material for sequencing was blood, either unsorted or a sorted T cell fraction (not recorded which). The TCR originated in a female donor with ankylosing spondylitis or in good health (not recorded which). The CDR3 region has the DNA TGTGCCAGCAGCTCTCGGACGTATGAAGCTTTCTTT. As protein: CASSSRTYEAFF.